This TCR beta chain was retrieved from a study of shared clonotypes between healthy human individuals. Study observations and caveats: With few donors, the genetic and exposure-history diversity represented was limited.

The assay was immunoSEQ multiplex PCR, and TCRdb's table has in-frame clones only and misses some. The sample records roughly 1,500,000 clones, around 98.5% being singletons. The sample holds one count of this clone. Its matching antigen is unknown. Sequencing used naive CD4+ T cells sorted from blood. Subset meaning: CD45RA+ positively selected. This sequence originates from a man aged 30-40 years in good health.

Written as DNA, the CDR3 is TGTGCCAGCAGCTCCCGGACAGCCTATGGCTACACCTTC. Encoded protein: CASSSRTAYGYTF. The genes are TRBV7-2 and TRBJ1-2; the D gene is possibly TRBD1 (6 bases). Germline lookup yields CDR1 SGHTA and CDR2 FQGNSA. V lost 4 bases and J 4 bases, leaving 10 bases between the germline ends. This CDR3 has 13 amino acids.